Each of the 9 T cell receptor beta chains below was sequenced from the same sample in a study of T cell responses to AZD1222 COVID-19 vaccine. Method: immunoSEQ multiplex PCR; TCRdb's copy keeps in-frame clones and lacks some. The sample records around 180,000 clones, 94% being singletons. Specimen: peripheral blood, collected on day 0 of AZD1222 vaccination. The receptors derive from an adult in good health.

The chain combines TRBV5-1 with TRBJ2-6; D unresolved. The CDR3 totals 19 residues. V lost 0 bases and J lost 0, with 16 bases in between. Per the germline V gene, CDR1 is SGHRS and CDR2 is YFSETQ. For the CDR3, the DNA is TGCGCCAGCAGCTTGGCTACGGGCCCGTCACCCTCTGGGGCCAACGTCCTGACTTTC. As protein: CASSLATGPSPSGANVLTF.

This rearrangement joins TRBV28 to TRBJ2-7, with a possible D match to TRBD1 (6 bases). This CDR3 has 13 residues. Trimming pared 6 bases from V and 0 bases from J, leaving 9 bases between. Germline V gene lookup returns CDR1 MDHEN and CDR2 SYDVKM. This CDR3 is CASSRDTSYEQYF. CDR3 nucleotide sequence: TGTGCCAGCAGCAGGGACACCTCCTACGAGCAGTACTTC.

The genes are TRBV4-2 and TRBJ2-2, with D perhaps TRBD2 (6 bases). Germline V gene lookup returns CDR1 LGHNA and CDR2 YNFKEQ. CDR3 length: 14 amino acids. Trimming shortened V by 6 bases and J by 9 bases, and 17 bases separated the two germline ends. Written as DNA, the CDR3 is TGTGCCAGCAGTGTAGTAGCGGACCCCTGGGAGCTGTTTTTT. This codes for CASSVVADPWELFF.

The sample holds one count of this clone. The rearrangement joins TRBV5-6 to TRBJ1-2; no firm D call. Trimming stripped 0 bases from V and 1 base from J, with 7 bases between. CDR3 length: 14 residues. Germline loops: CDR1 SGHDT, CDR2 YYEEEE. CDR3 residues: CASSLGGFNYGYTF. CDR3 DNA sequence: TGTGCCAGCAGCTTGGGAGGGTTTAACTATGGCTACACCTTC.

J is TRBJ1-1 and V is TRBV3-1 (or the pseudogene TRBV3-2), with unresolved D. This CDR3 contains 13 residues. Germline V gives CDR1 LGHDT, CDR2 YNNKEL (reference sequence). Trimming stripped 1 base from V and 3 bases from J, with 6 bases between. CDR3 in DNA: TGTGCCAGCAGCCAAGGTCTGTACACTGAAGCTTTCTTT. Residues: CASSQGLYTEAFF.

The chain employs TRBV6-1 and TRBJ1-1; D is ambiguous. Trimming stripped 3 bases from V and 3 bases from J, with 11 bases between. Germline values: CDR1 MNHNS, CDR2 SASEGT. The CDR3 consists of 14 residues. CDR3 in DNA: TGTGCCAGCAGTGATGCAGCGGAGGACACTGAAGCTTTCTTT. Encoded protein: CASSDAAEDTEAFF.

The chain joins TRBV25-1 to TRBJ2-1; perhaps TRBD1 as D (5 bases). The CDR3 has 14 amino acids. CDR1 and CDR2 (germline): MGHDK, SYGVNS. V was pared by 1 base and J by 8 bases, with 12 bases between. In DNA form, the CDR3 reads TGTGCCAGCAGTGAATCCGGCCGGACACATGAGCAGTTCTTC. Amino acids: CASSESGRTHEQFF.

This CDR3 is CASSLRTGNGNTIYF. The DNA for the CDR3 is TGTGCCAGCAGCTTACGGACAGGGAATGGAAACACCATATATTTT. This chain connects TRBV7-8 to TRBJ1-3; TRBD1 agrees at 8 bases. Germline CDR1 SGHVS, CDR2 FQNEAQ. V lost 2 bases and J lost 3; bases outside the gene matches: 3. The CDR3 totals 15 residues.

The gene calls are TRBV5-1 and TRBJ1-1, with D possibly being TRBD1 (6 bases). V lost 0 bases, J lost 1 base, and 13 bases lay in between. The CDR3 has 16 amino acids. Per the germline V gene, CDR1 is SGHRS and CDR2 is YFSETQ. The CDR3 region is CASSLVAVGANTEAFF. CDR3 bases: TGCGCCAGCAGCTTGGTAGCAGTGGGGGCGAACACTGAAGCTTTCTTT.